The 30 T cell receptor beta chains below all came from one sample that was sequenced in a study of identical twins. TCRdb reanalysed the 5' RACE reads using MiXCR and keeps one entry per CDR3 protein. The profile shows approximately 550,000 distinct CDR3 sequences, approximately 20% of them singletons. The same data also went into a second study, on yellow fever vaccine responses in identical twins.

The sample was CD4+ T cells sorted from blood. These receptors originate from a woman under 30 in good health.

The chain has TRBV10-3 and TRBJ1-5, with a possible D match to TRBD1 (6 bases). The CDR3 is 14 amino acids. Deletions cut 10 bases from V and 3 bases from J, with 16 bases between. The V gene's germline CDR1 is ENHRY and CDR2 SYGVKD. CDR3 sequence: CATLDPGANQPQHF. As DNA, the CDR3 is TGTGCCACCCTGGACCCAGGGGCCAATCAGCCCCAGCATTTT.

Only a few counts were recorded for this clonotype. The gene calls are TRBV27 and TRBJ1-1, with D unresolved. V lost 3 bases, J lost 5 bases, and 10 bases lay in between. This CDR3 is 13 amino acids long. Germline values: CDR1 MNHEY, CDR2 SMNVEV (reference sequence). CDR3 sequence (DNA): TGTGCCAGCAGTTTCTCCCCTACTACTGAAGCTTTCTTT. Translated, it gives CASSFSPTTEAFF.

A few counts support this clonotype. This chain links TRBV5-1 with TRBJ2-1, with D perhaps TRBD1 (6 bases). Trimming shortened V by 0 bases and J by 3 bases, and 10 bases separated the two germline ends. The CDR3 runs to 15 residues. Germline V gene data show CDR1 as SGHRS and CDR2 as YFSETQ. CDR3 sequence: CASSLGGQIYNEQFF. CDR3 in DNA: TGCGCCAGCAGCTTGGGAGGACAGATCTACAATGAGCAGTTCTTC.

This clonotype was picked up a small number of times. The chain is built from TRBV29-1 and TRBJ2-2, with TRBD2 identical over 10 bases. The V and J ends lost 4 bases and 5 bases, in that order; junction bases with no gene match: 1. There are 13 residues in the CDR3. Germline values: CDR1 SQVTM, CDR2 ANQGSEA. This CDR3 is CSVASGGTGELFF. The CDR3 DNA reads as TGCAGCGTTGCTAGCGGGGGAACCGGGGAGCTGTTTTTT.

The rearrangement uses TRBV7-7 and TRBJ2-2; D call uncertain. This CDR3 comprises 14 residues. The germline gives CDR1 SSHAT, CDR2 FNYEAQ (reference sequence). V lost 1 base, J lost 6 bases, and 9 bases lay in between. CDR3 coding DNA: TGTGCCAGCAGCTTAGGTCGGCAGTCCGGGGAGCTGTTTTTT. Its protein product is CASSLGRQSGELFF. Combining the CDR3 with reference TRBV7-7 and TRBJ2-2 gives the whole variable domain GAGVSQSPRYKVTKRGQDVTLRCDPISSHATLYWYQQALGQGPEFLTYFNYEAQPDKSGLPSDRFSAERPEGSISTLTIQRTEQRDSAMYRCASSLGRQSGELFFGEGSRLTVL.

The V call is TRBV24-1, the J call TRBJ2-5, with D possibly TRBD2 on 5 matching bases. CDR3 length equals 15 residues. The V gene lost 5 bases and the J gene lost 5 bases, with 17 bases spanning the gap. Looked up from germline, CDR1 is KGHDR and CDR2 is SFDVKD. CDR3 bases: TGTGCCACCAGTGTCCGGGGAAACGGAGAGGAGACCCAGTACTTC. This encodes CATSVRGNGEETQYF.

V is TRBV5-1 and J is TRBJ2-3; 13 bases agree with TRBD2. Per germline, CDR1 SGHRS and CDR2 YFSETQ. The CDR3 has 18 residues. After removal of 5 bases from V and 0 bases from J, the junction contained 9 bases not matched to a gene. The CDR3 DNA reads as TGCGCCAGCAGAGCCGGACTAGCGGGGGCACTTAGCACAGATACGCAGTATTTT. Translating gives CASRAGLAGALSTDTQYF.

V and J are TRBV7-8 and TRBJ1-1; possibly TRBD1 for D (5 bases). Trimming shortened V by 4 bases and J by 1 base, and 19 bases separated the two germline ends. Germline CDR1 reads SGHVS; CDR2 reads FQNEAQ. The CDR3 length is 17 residues. The DNA for the CDR3 is TGTGCCAGCAGCTCGCACCGGGACGGACGGCCGAACACTGAAGCTTTCTTT. This codes for CASSSHRDGRPNTEAFF.

This clonotype was found a few times. The rearrangement joins TRBV10-2 to TRBJ2-3, with 7 bases fitting TRBD1. The CDR3 contains 14 residues. Germline V lookup: CDR1 WSHSY, CDR2 SAAADI. V was clipped by 7 bases and J by 2 bases; unmatched bases: 6. CDR3 in DNA: TGCGCCAGCAAAAACAGGGGTAACACAGATACGCAGTATTTT. It specifies CASKNRGNTDTQYF.

The rearrangement joins TRBV7-6 to TRBJ2-7; 8 bases align to TRBD1. Germline loops: CDR1 SGHVS, CDR2 FNYEAQ. Trimming removed 1 base from V and 0 bases from J; junction bases left unmatched: 2. The CDR3 has 15 amino acids. The CDR3 spells CASSLGTGPSYEQYV. CDR3 nucleotides: TGTGCCAGCAGCTTAGGGACAGGGCCCTCCTACGAGCAGTACGTC.

The CDR3: CASSLTPQNEQYF. The DNA of the CDR3 is TGTGCCAGCAGCTTAACACCACAGAACGAGCAGTACTTC. V usage is TRBV7-3 and J usage is TRBJ2-7, with D uncertain. The CDR3 consists of 13 residues. Germline V lookup: CDR1 SGHTA, CDR2 FQGTGA. V lost 0 bases and J lost 5, with 8 bases in between. The full variable domain, its missing parts supplied by reference TRBV7-3 and TRBJ2-7, is GAGVSQTPSNKVTEKGKYVELRCDPISGHTALYWYRQSLGQGPEFLIYFQGTGAADDSGLPNDRFFAVRPEGSVSTLKIQRTERGDSAVYLCASSLTPQNEQYFGPGTRLTVT.

The rearrangement joins TRBV28 to TRBJ2-7; tentatively, D is TRBD1 or TRBD2 (5 bases each). The V gene lost 9 bases and the J gene lost 2 bases, with 11 bases spanning the gap. Germline loops: CDR1 MDHEN, CDR2 SYDVKM. The CDR3 has 12 amino acids. The CDR3: CASLGETYEQYF. CDR3 bases: TGTGCCAGTCTGGGGGAGACCTACGAGCAGTACTTC.

J is TRBJ2-7 and V is TRBV24-1, with D hard to call. The CDR3 runs 14 residues. The V end lost 4 bases, the J end lost 2 bases, and 11 bases lay between the germline ends. Germline values: CDR1 KGHDR, CDR2 SFDVKD. The CDR3 loop reads CATSEGRPPYEQYF. The CDR3 nucleotides are TGTGCCACCAGTGAGGGCAGGCCCCCCTACGAGCAGTACTTC.

The chain combines TRBV5-1 with TRBJ2-7, with unresolved D. From germline, CDR1 is SGHRS and CDR2 YFSETQ. This CDR3 comprises 13 residues. V lost 4 bases to trimming and J lost 0 bases, with 8 bases between them. CDR3 in DNA: TGCGCCAGCAGCCTCCTCAGCTCCTACGAGCAGTACTTC. Translated: CASSLLSSYEQYF.

About this clonotype: One junction end disagrees with the germline gene, perhaps due to a read error. The rearrangement uses TRBV3-1 and TRBJ2-3; 8 bases are shared with TRBD2. Germline V CDR1 and CDR2: LGHDT, YNNKEL (reference sequence). The CDR3 is 14 residues long. CDR3 amino acids: CASSQWTSTDTQYF. CDR3 sequence (DNA): TGTGCCAGCAGCCAATGGACTAGCACCGATACGCAGTATTTT.

This clonotype was counted ten times or more. The rearrangement uses TRBV5-1 and TRBJ1-2; 9 bases line up with TRBD1. This CDR3 comprises 14 residues. V trimming: 4 bases; J trimming: 7 bases; junction bases outside the gene matches: 8. Germline V gene sequence: CDR1 SGHRS, CDR2 YFSETQ. The CDR3 protein is CASSNTGTGLGYTF. CDR3 coding DNA: TGCGCCAGCAGCAACACCGGGACAGGGCTTGGCTACACCTTC. The whole variable domain, remainder taken from reference TRBV5-1 and TRBJ1-2, is KAGVTQTPRYLIKTRGQQVTLSCSPISGHRSVSWYQQTPGQGLQFLFEYFSETQRNKGNFPGRFSGRQFSNSRSEMNVSTLELGDSALYLCASSNTGTGLGYTFGSGTRLTVV.

The chain has TRBV24-1 and TRBJ2-5, with 12 positions matching TRBD1. J gave up 5 bases and V 7 bases, and 4 bases lay outside the gene matches. CDR1 is KGHDR, CDR2 SFDVKD, per germline. This CDR3 spans 14 amino acids. The CDR3 loop is CATRGQGASETQYF. In DNA form, the CDR3 reads TGTGCCACCAGGGGACAGGGGGCTTCGGAGACCCAGTACTTC.

The chain combines TRBV7-6 with TRBJ1-6; 8 bases fit TRBD1. The J segment lost 10 bases and the V segment lost 5 bases, leaving 13 bases of the junction unmatched. Germline V gene data show CDR1 as SGHVS and CDR2 as FNYEAQ. This CDR3 is 16 amino acids long. The CDR3 nucleotides read TGTGCCAGCAGCCGCCAGAGACAGGGGTTAGGCTCACCCCTCCACTTT. This gives the protein CASSRQRQGLGSPLHF.

This sequence joins TRBV6-6 and TRBJ2-5; D is undetermined. There are 13 residues in the CDR3. From germline, CDR1 is MNHNY and CDR2 SVGAGI (reference sequence). V was trimmed by 8 bases and J by 1 base, leaving 11 bases between them. CDR3 residues: CASSGRSQETQYF. CDR3 sequence (DNA): TGTGCCAGCTCAGGACGGTCCCAAGAGACCCAGTACTTC.

The V call is TRBV7-8, the J call TRBJ1-5, with D tentatively TRBD1 (5 bases). Germline assignment: CDR1 SGHVS and CDR2 FQNEAQ. V shed 5 bases and J shed 3 bases, with 20 bases lying between them. The length of the CDR3 is 17 residues. The CDR3 sequence: CASSQGREAGNNQPQHF. For the CDR3, the DNA is TGTGCCAGCAGCCAGGGTAGGGAGGCAGGAAACAATCAGCCCCAGCATTTT.

V is TRBV20-1 and J is TRBJ1-1; 7 bases are shared with TRBD1. The CDR3 covers 15 residues. CDR1 and CDR2 from the germline V gene are DFQATT and SNEGSKA (reference sequence). V dropped 2 bases and J dropped 4; count of bases not matched to a gene: 10. This CDR3 is CSARPSDRVGTEAFF. The DNA of the CDR3 is TGCAGTGCTAGACCATCCGACAGGGTGGGCACTGAAGCTTTCTTT.

This clonotype appeared a few times. Written as DNA, the CDR3 is TGTGCCAGCAGTTTCGGGGGCAAAGGCACTGAAGCTTTCTTT. Amino acids: CASSFGGKGTEAFF. V gene TRBV12-3 or TRBV12-4 combines with J gene TRBJ1-1; D possibly corresponds to TRBD1 (6 bases). The CDR3 length is 14 residues. The V end was cut by 3 bases, the J end by 4 bases, with 12 bases between.

The chain couples TRBV20-1 to TRBJ2-5; D possibly matches TRBD1 or TRBD2 (6 bases each). V lost 3 bases and J lost 5, with 22 bases in between. This CDR3 contains 16 residues. CDR1 and CDR2 (germline): DFQATT, SNEGSKA (reference sequence). CDR3 residues: CSASELWWGARETQYF. The CDR3 region has the DNA TGCAGTGCTAGCGAACTCTGGTGGGGGGCTCGGGAGACCCAGTACTTC.

The chain joins TRBV29-1 to TRBJ2-2, with unresolved D. V was cut by 0 bases and J by 4 bases, with 12 bases left in between. The CDR3 covers 15 residues. The germline gives CDR1 SQVTM, CDR2 ANQGSEA. The chain's CDR3 is CSVEEGQARTGELFF. The CDR3 nucleotides are TGCAGCGTTGAAGAAGGTCAGGCCCGCACCGGGGAGCTGTTTTTT.

This clonotype was detected only a few times. This chain uses TRBV24-1 with TRBJ1-4; 7 positions match TRBD1. CDR3 length equals 15 residues. V was clipped by 4 bases and J by 5 bases; unmatched bases: 6. Germline V CDR1 and CDR2: KGHDR, SFDVKD. CDR3 loop: CATSDTTGPNEKLFF. The CDR3 DNA is TGTGCCACCAGTGACACGACAGGGCCGAATGAAAAACTGTTTTTT.

The CDR3 is CASSLVLVGNEQFF. CDR3 in DNA: TGTGCCAGCAGCTTGGTGCTAGTGGGTAATGAGCAGTTCTTC. The chain recombines TRBV5-6 with TRBJ2-1; D is unresolved. Per the germline V gene, CDR1 is SGHDT and CDR2 is YYEEEE. Trimming shortened V by 0 bases and J by 7 bases, and 11 bases separated the two germline ends. The CDR3 is 14 amino acids.

This clonotype was seen a few times. V gene TRBV15 combines with J gene TRBJ1-2; maybe TRBD1 (6 bases). The CDR3 extends over 14 amino acids. Between the trimmed V and J ends, which lost 3 bases and 8 bases, there was a span of 16 bases. Germline V gene lookup returns CDR1 LNHNV and CDR2 YYDKDF (reference sequence). CDR3 in DNA: TGTGCCACCAGCAGTGGCGACAGGCTGTGGGGCTACACCTTC. Amino acids: CATSSGDRLWGYTF.

This clonotype has at least ten counts. The chain couples TRBV20-1 to TRBJ2-3; D unresolved. Trimming removed 3 bases from V and 1 base from J, with 14 bases in between. CDR1 and CDR2 (germline): DFQATT, SNEGSKA (reference sequence). This CDR3 is 15 amino acids long. Here the CDR3 reads CSASYRHIRTDTQYF. The CDR3 coding sequence is TGCAGTGCTAGCTACCGGCACATTCGCACAGATACGCAGTATTTT.

The chain is built from TRBV27 and TRBJ2-7, with D perhaps assigned TRBD1 or TRBD2 (5 bases each). V lost 4 bases and J lost 4, with 11 bases in between. CDR1 and CDR2 (germline): MNHEY, SMNVEV (reference sequence). The CDR3 has 13 amino acids. The CDR3 region is CASSSGPNYEQYV. The CDR3 DNA is TGTGCCAGCAGTTCGGGACCGAATTACGAGCAGTACGTC.

This clonotype was seen a handful of times. The gene calls are TRBV6-1 and TRBJ1-1, with 7 bases matching TRBD1. Trimming took 7 bases from V and 4 from J; bases not matched to a gene: 9. Germline-derived CDR1 and CDR2 are MNHNS and SASEGT. This CDR3 has 14 residues. Written as DNA, the CDR3 is TGTGCCAGCAAAGGCGACAGGGCTCTCACTGAAGCTTTCTTT. Translating it yields CASKGDRALTEAFF.